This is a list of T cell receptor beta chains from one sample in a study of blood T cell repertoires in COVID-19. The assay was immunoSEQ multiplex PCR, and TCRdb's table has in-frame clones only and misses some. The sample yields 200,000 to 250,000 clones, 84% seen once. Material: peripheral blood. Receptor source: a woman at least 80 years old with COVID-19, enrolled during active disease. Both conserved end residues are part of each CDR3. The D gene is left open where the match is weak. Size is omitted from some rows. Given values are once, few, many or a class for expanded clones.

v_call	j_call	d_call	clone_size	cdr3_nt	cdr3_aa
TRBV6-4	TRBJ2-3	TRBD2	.	TGTGCCAGCAGTGACTCAGGACTAGGCGATACGCAGTATTTT	CASSDSGLGDTQYF
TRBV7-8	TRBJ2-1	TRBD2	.	TGTGCCAGCAGCCGAACAGGACTAGTCCGCTCCTACAATGAGCAGTTCTTC	CASSRTGLVRSYNEQFF
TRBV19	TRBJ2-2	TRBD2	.	TGTGCCAGTAACCCTCTCCGGACTAGCGGGACGCTTGGTACCGGGGAGCTGTTTTTT	CASNPLRTSGTLGTGELFF
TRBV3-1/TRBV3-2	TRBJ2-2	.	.	TGTGCCGCTCAGGGGACCGGGGAGCTGTTTTTT	CAAQGTGELFF
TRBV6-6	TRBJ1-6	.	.	TGTGCCAGCAGTTACTCGGCAGGGGTTAATTCACCCCTCCACTTT	CASSYSAGVNSPLHF
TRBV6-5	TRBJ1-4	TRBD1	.	TGTGCCAGCACTCCGGACAGGGGGGCGAAACTGTTTTTT	CASTPDRGAKLFF
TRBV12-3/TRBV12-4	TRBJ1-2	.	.	TGTGCCAGCAGAAGCCTGGGGAGTCACACCTTC	CASRSLGSHTF
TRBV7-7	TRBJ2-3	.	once	TGTGCTAGCAGCAGCGGGACAGGAGCAGATACGCAGTATTTT	CASSSGTGADTQYF
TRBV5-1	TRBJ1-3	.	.	TGCGCCAGCAGCTGGACCGGGACTAATTCTGGAAACACCATATATTTT	CASSWTGTNSGNTIYF
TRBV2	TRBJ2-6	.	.	TGTGCCAGCAGTGAGTTGGGCAGTCCGGGATCGTGGACTGGGGCCAACGTCCTGACTTTC	CASSELGSPGSWTGANVLTF
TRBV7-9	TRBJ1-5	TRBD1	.	TGTGCCAGCAGCCGCGGGACAGGGGACCAGCCCCAGCATTTT	CASSRGTGDQPQHF
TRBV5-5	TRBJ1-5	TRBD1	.	TGTGCCAGCAGCCTGATAGGGGGCTATAGCAATCAGCCCCAGCATTTT	CASSLIGGYSNQPQHF
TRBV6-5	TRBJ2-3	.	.	TGTGCCAGCAGTTACTCGTTCAGGCCAGATACGCAGTATTTT	CASSYSFRPDTQYF
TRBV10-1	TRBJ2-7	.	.	TGCGCCAGCAGCAGACAGGACGTTGGGCAAGACGAGCAGTACTTC	CASSRQDVGQDEQYF
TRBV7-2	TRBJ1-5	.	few	TGTGCCAGCAGTAACTTAGCGATCTCGATTTCTAGTCAGCCCCAGCATTTT	CASSNLAISISSQPQHF
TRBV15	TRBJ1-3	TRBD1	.	TGTGCCACCAGCAGAGGTACAGGGGGAACCTCTGGAAACACCATATATTTT	CATSRGTGGTSGNTIYF
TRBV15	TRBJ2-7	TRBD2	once	TGTGCCACCAGCAGAGATTATGGACTAGCGGTTTACGAGCAGTACTTC	CATSRDYGLAVYEQYF
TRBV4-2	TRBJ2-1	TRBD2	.	TGTGCCAGCAGCCAAGAACTTGCTGGCGGGGGTAGCAATGAGCAGTTCTTC	CASSQELAGGGSNEQFF
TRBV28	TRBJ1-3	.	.	TGTGCCAGCAGTTTCGGAGGGTACTCTGGAAACACCATATATTTT	CASSFGGYSGNTIYF
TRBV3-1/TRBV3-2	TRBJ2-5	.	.	TGTGCCAGCAGCCAGATGGTAACAGCCGAAGAGACCCAGTACTTC	CASSQMVTAEETQYF
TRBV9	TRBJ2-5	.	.	TGTGCCAGCAGCGTAGGAGGGGGTGGACAAGAGACCCAGTACTTC	CASSVGGGGQETQYF
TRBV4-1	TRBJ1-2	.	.	TGCGCCAGCAGTAGTCCAGTTTTTAGCGGCTACACCTTC	CASSSPVFSGYTF
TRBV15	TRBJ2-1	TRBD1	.	TGTGCCACCAGCGGAAGACAGGGGGCGATGAGTGAGCAGTTCTTC	CATSGRQGAMSEQFF
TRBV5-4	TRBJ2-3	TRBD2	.	TGTGCCAGCACTCTCCGAGATAGCGGGGGGAGGGATACGCAGTATTTT	CASTLRDSGGRDTQYF
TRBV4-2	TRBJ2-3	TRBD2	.	TGTGCCAGCAGCCAAGAAAGGGGACTTGCGGGAGGGGATACGCAGTATTTT	CASSQERGLAGGDTQYF
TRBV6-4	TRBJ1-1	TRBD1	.	TGTGCCAGCAGGGGACAGGCATCTTACACTGAAGCTTTCTTT	CASRGQASYTEAFF
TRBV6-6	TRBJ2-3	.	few	TGTGCCAGCAGTTACGTCCCGGCAGGAGATACGCAGTATTTT	CASSYVPAGDTQYF
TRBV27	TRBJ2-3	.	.	TGTGCCAGCAGCCCCCCCCAACAGGGCAGCAGGACAGATACGCAGTATTTT	CASSPPQQGSRTDTQYF
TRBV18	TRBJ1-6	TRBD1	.	TGTGCCAGCTCACCGACACAGGGGGTATCACCCCTCCACTTT	CASSPTQGVSPLHF
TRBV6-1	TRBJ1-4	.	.	TGTGCCAGCAGTGAAGCATCGGTCGGAGAGCGCCTGTTTTTT	CASSEASVGERLFF
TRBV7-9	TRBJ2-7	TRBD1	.	TGTGCCAGCAGCCCTGGACAGGGCCCCTACGAGCAGTACTTC	CASSPGQGPYEQYF
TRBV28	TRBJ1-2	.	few	TGTGCCAGCAGTCCCCCGCAGGTCTATGGCTACACCTTC	CASSPPQVYGYTF
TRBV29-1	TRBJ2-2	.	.	TGCAGCGTTATGCCGGGACACCTCACCGGGGAGCTGTTTTTT	CSVMPGHLTGELFF
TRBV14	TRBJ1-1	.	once	TGTGCCAGCAGCCAGGACACCAACACTGAAGCTTTCTTT	CASSQDTNTEAFF
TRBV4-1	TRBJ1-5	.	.	TGCGCCAGCAGCCAAGACGAGGCGAGGTTCAATCAGCCCCAGCATTTT	CASSQDEARFNQPQHF
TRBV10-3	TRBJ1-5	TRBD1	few	TGTGCCATCAGTGTGACAGGGAGCAATCAGCCCCAGCATTTT	CAISVTGSNQPQHF
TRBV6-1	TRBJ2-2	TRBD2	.	TGTGCCAGCAGTGAAATGGGGAGGGCCGGGGAGCTGTTTTTT	CASSEMGRAGELFF
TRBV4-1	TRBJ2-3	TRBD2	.	TGCGCCAGCAGCAGTCCGGGACTAGTTGCAGATACGCAGTATTTT	CASSSPGLVADTQYF
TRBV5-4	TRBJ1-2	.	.	TGTGCCAGCAGCGTGGACACTAACTATGGCTACACCTTC	CASSVDTNYGYTF
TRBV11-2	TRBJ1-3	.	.	TGTGCCAGCAGCTTAGCAGGTCTCTCTGGAAACACCATATATTTT	CASSLAGLSGNTIYF
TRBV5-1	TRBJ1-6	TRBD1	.	TGCGCCAGCAGGGACTCCGGGACAGGTAGTTCACCCCTCCACTTT	CASRDSGTGSSPLHF
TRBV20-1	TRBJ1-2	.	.	TGCAGTGCTAGTTTGGACTTCGATGGCTACACCTTC	CSASLDFDGYTF
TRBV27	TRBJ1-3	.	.	TGTGCCAGCAGTTTTCAGGGTTCAGGAAACACCATATATTTT	CASSFQGSGNTIYF
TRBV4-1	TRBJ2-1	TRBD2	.	TGCGCCAGCAGCCAGTTCACCGGGACTAGCAGTTCCTACAATGAGCAGTTCTTC	CASSQFTGTSSSYNEQFF
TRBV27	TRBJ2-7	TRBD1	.	TGTGCCAGCAGTGGGAGACAGGGGTCCTACGAGCAGTACTTC	CASSGRQGSYEQYF
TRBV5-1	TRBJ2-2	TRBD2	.	TGCGCCAGCTTCCCTATCTCTAGCGGGAGTGGCGGGGAGCTGTTTTTT	CASFPISSGSGGELFF
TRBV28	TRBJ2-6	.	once	TGTGCCAGCAGTTTCCTAGGGGGTTCTGGGGCCAACGTCCTGACTTTC	CASSFLGGSGANVLTF
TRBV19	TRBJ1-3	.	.	TGTGCCAGTAGTGCCGCGGATGGAAACACCATATATTTT	CASSAADGNTIYF
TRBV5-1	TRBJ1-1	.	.	TGCGCCAGCAGCGAGGGGACACCGAACACTGAAGCTTTCTTT	CASSEGTPNTEAFF
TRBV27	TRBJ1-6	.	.	TGTGCCAGCAGTTCCGGGATCAGCGGCGGCTCCTATAATTCACCCCTCCACTTT	CASSSGISGGSYNSPLHF
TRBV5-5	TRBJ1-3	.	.	TGTGCCAGCAGCTTCAGCCAGGCCCTACCGGGGGTCTCTGGAAACACCATATATTTT	CASSFSQALPGVSGNTIYF
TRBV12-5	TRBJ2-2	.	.	TGTGCTAGTGGTTTTGTTTGGCCCAACACCGGGGAGCTGTTTTTT	CASGFVWPNTGELFF
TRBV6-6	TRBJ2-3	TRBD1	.	TGTGCCAGCAGTTACGGGACAGCTAGCACAGATACGCAGTATTTT	CASSYGTASTDTQYF
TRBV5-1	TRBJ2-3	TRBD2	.	TGCGCCAGCACCGTGGGGGGGGGTAGCCCAGATACGCAGTATTTT	CASTVGGGSPDTQYF
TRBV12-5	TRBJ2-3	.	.	TGTGCCTGCAGCCAGGGTGCGGTAACTAGCACAGATACGCAGTATTTT	CACSQGAVTSTDTQYF
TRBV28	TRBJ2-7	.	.	TGTGCCAGCACCACCCTCGCCCGGGAGCAGTACTTC	CASTTLAREQYF
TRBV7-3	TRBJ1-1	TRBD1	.	TGTGCCAGCAGCTCCTTCGACAGGGTGAACACTGAAGCTTTCTTT	CASSSFDRVNTEAFF
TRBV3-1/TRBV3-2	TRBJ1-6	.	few	TGTGCCAGCAGCCAGCAGGGGACTAATTCACCCCTCCACTTT	CASSQQGTNSPLHF
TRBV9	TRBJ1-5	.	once	TGTGCCAGCAGCGTAGGCGGGAATAGCAATCAGCCCCAGCATTTT	CASSVGGNSNQPQHF